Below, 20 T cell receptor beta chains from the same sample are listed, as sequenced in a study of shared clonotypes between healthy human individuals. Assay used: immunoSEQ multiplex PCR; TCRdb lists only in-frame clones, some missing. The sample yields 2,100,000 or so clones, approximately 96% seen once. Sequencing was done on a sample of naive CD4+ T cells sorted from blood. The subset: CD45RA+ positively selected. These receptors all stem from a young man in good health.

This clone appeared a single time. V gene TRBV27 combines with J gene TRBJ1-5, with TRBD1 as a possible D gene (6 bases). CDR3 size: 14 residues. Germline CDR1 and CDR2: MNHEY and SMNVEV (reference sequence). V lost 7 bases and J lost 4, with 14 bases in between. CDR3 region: CASKAGDLNQPQHF. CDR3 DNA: TGTGCCAGCAAGGCAGGGGACCTTAATCAGCCCCAGCATTTT.

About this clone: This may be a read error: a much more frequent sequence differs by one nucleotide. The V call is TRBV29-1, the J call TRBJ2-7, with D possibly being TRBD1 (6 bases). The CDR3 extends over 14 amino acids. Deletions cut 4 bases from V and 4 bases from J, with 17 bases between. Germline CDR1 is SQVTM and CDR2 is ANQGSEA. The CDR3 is CSVGAGTHFYEQYF. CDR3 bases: TGCAGCGTTGGAGCCGGGACACATTTTTACGAGCAGTACTTC.

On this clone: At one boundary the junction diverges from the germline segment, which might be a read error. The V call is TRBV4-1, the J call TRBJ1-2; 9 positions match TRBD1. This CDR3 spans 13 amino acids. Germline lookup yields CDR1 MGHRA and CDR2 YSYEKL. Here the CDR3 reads CASSRVPGQGRAF. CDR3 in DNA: TGCGCCAGCAGCCGCGTCCCGGGACAGGGAAGGGCCTTC.

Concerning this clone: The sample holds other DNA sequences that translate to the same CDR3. CDR3 sequence reads: CASSPDRGQPQHF. For the CDR3, the DNA is TGTGCCAGTAGTCCCGACAGGGGTCAGCCCCAGCATTTT. The chain carries TRBV19 and TRBJ1-5; 8 nucleotides agree with TRBD1. This CDR3 has 13 residues. The germline CDR1 and CDR2 sequences are LNHDA and SQIVND (reference sequence). With 5 bases clipped from V and 6 bases from J, the junction kept 3 bases outside the gene matches.

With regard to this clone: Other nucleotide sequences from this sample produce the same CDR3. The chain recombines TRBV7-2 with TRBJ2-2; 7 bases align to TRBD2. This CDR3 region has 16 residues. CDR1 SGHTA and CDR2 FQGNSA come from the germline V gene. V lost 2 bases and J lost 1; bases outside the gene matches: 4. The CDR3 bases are TGTGCCAGCAGCTTAAACGGCGGGAGGAACACCGGGGAGCTGTTTTTT. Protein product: CASSLNGGRNTGELFF.

CDR3: CASSLRGVVHYGYTF. CDR3 sequence (DNA): TGTGCCAGCAGCTTGAGGGGCGTCGTGCACTATGGCTACACCTTC. The V gene is TRBV5-6, the J gene TRBJ1-2; weak D call: TRBD1 (5 bases). The CDR3 has 15 residues. CDR1 SGHDT and CDR2 YYEEEE come from the germline V gene. V lost 1 base, J lost 3 bases, and 13 bases lay in between.

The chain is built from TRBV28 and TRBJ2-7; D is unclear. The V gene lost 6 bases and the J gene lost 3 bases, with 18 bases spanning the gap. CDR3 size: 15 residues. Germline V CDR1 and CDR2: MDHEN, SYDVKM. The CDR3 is CASSLDSLGHYEQYF. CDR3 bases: TGTGCCAGCAGCCTCGATTCACTCGGGCACTACGAGCAGTACTTC.

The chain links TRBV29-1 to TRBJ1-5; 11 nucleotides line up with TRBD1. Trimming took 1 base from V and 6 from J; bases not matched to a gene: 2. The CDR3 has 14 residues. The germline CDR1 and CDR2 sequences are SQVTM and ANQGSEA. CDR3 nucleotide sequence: TGCAGCGTTGAAGGGACAGGGGGCGGTCAGCCCCAGCATTTT. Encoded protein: CSVEGTGGGQPQHF.

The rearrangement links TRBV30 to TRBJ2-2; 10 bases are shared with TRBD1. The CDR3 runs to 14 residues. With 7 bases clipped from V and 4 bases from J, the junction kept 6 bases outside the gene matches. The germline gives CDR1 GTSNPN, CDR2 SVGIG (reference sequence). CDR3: CALRQGAVTGELFF. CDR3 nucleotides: TGTGCCTTACGACAGGGGGCTGTCACCGGGGAGCTGTTTTTT.

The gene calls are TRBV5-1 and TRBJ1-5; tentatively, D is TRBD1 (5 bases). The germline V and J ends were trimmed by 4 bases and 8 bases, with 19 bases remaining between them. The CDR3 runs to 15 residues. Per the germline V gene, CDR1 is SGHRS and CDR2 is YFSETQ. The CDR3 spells CASSRGDEGSEPQHF. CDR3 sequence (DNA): TGCGCCAGCAGCCGGGGGGACGAGGGATCAGAGCCCCAGCATTTT.

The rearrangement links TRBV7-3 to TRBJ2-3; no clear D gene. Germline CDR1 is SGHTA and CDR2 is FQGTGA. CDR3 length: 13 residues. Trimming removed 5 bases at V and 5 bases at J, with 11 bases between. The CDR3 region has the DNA TGTGCCAGCAGCACGACTCCCCAAGATACGCAGTATTTT. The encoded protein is CASSTTPQDTQYF.

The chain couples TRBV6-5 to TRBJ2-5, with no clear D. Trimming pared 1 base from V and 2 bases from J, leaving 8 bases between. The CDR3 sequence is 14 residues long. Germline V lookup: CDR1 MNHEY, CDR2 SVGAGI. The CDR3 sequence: CASSYFAGQETQYF. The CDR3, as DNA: TGTGCCAGCAGTTACTTCGCAGGACAAGAGACCCAGTACTTC.

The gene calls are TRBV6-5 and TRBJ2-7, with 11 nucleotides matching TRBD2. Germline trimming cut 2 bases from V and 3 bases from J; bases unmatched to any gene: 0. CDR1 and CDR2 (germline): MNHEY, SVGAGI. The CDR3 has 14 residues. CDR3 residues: CASSYTSGGYEQYF. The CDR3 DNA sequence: TGTGCCAGCAGTTACACTAGCGGGGGCTACGAGCAGTACTTC.

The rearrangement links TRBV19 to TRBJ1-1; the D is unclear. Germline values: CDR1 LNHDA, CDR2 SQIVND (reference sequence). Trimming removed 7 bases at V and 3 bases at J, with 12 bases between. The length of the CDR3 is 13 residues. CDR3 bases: TGTGCCAGTACCTTGGGTCCCGACACTGAAGCTTTCTTT. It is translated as CASTLGPDTEAFF.

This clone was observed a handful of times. The CDR3 here is CASRAIGGQPQHF. The CDR3 bases are TGTGCCAGCAGGGCGATCGGGGGACAGCCCCAGCATTTT. The chain carries TRBV2 and TRBJ1-5; a weak D match, TRBD1 (5 bases). This CDR3 is built from 13 residues. Germline CDR1 reads SNHLY; CDR2 reads FYNNEI. Trimming shortened V by 6 bases and J by 7 bases, and 13 bases separated the two germline ends.

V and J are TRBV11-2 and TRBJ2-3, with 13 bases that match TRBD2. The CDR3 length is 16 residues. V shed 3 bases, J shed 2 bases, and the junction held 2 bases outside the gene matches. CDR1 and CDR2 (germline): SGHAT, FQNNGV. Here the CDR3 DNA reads TGTGCCAGCAGCTTCGGACTAGCGGGGGACACAGATACGCAGTATTTT. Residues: CASSFGLAGDTDTQYF.

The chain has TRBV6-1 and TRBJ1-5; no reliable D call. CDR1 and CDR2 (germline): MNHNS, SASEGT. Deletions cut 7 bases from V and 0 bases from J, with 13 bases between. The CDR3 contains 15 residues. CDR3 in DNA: TGTGCCAGCAAAAAGGGAAGGGTTAGCAATCAGCCCCAGCATTTT. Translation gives CASKKGRVSNQPQHF.

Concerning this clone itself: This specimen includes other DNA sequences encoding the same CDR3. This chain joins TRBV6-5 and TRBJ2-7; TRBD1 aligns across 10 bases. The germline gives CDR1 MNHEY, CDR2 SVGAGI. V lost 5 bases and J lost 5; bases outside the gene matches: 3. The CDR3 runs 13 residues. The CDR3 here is CASSRDRGNEQYF. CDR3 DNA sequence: TGTGCCAGCAGTCGGGACAGGGGTAACGAGCAGTACTTC.

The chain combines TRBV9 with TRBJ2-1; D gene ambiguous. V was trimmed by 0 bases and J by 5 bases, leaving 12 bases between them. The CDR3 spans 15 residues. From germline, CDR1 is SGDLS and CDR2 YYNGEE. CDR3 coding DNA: TGTGCCAGCAGCGTAGGTGAGCGCACCAACAATGAGCAGTTCTTC. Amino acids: CASSVGERTNNEQFF. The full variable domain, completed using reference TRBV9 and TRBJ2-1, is DSGVTQTPKHLITATGQRVTLRCSPRSGDLSVYWYQQSLDQGLQFLIQYYNGEERAKGNILERFSAQQFPDLHSELNLSSLELGDSALYFCASSVGERTNNEQFFGPGTRLTVL.

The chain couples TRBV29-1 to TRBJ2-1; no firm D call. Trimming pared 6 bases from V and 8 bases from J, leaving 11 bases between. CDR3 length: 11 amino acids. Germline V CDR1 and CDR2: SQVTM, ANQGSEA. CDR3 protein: CSVPFPYEQFF. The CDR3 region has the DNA TGCAGCGTCCCCTTCCCCTATGAGCAGTTCTTC.